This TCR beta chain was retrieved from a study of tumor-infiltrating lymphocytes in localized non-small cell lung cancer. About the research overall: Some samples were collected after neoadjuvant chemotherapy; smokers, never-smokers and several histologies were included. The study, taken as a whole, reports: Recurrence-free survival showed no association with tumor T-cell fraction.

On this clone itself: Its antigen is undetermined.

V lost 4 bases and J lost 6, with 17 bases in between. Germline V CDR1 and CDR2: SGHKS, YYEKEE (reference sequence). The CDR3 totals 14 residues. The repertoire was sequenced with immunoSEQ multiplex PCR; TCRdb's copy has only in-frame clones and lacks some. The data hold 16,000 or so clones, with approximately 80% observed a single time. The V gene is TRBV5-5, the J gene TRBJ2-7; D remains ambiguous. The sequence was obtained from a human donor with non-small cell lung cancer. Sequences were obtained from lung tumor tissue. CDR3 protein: CASSPTSSRSEQYF. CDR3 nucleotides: TGTGCCAGCAGCCCGACCTCTTCTAGAAGCGAGCAGTACTTC.